The 28 T cell receptor beta chains presented below share a single source sample, sequenced in a study of CD8+CD57+ T cells in acquired aplastic anemia. The template for TCR beta VDJ and CDR3 sequence profiling was genomic DNA. Each CDR3 protein gets one entry after TCRdb re-called the reads with MiXCR. The sample shows some 200,000 distinct CDR3 sequences, approximately 60% of them seen only once. Input material: sorted CD4+, CD8+, or CD8+CD57+ T cells (not recorded which) from PBMCs. Receptor source: a human donor in good health.

V is TRBV12-3 or TRBV12-4 and J is TRBJ2-1; no clear D. With 5 bases removed from V and 1 base from J, the gap between germline ends came to 12 bases. This CDR3 is built from 15 residues. The CDR3 here is CASSLRRASYNEQFF. The CDR3, as DNA: TGTGCCAGCAGTCTCCGAAGGGCATCCTACAATGAGCAGTTCTTC.

The chain links TRBV12-3 or TRBV12-4 to TRBJ2-1, with D possibly being TRBD1 (6 bases). V lost 5 bases and J 12 bases, leaving 17 bases between the germline ends. The CDR3 is made up of 13 amino acids. The CDR3 bases are TGTGCCAGCAGTCTTCAGCCGCGAGGGGGGCAGTTCTTC. Protein: CASSLQPRGGQFF.

The table lists this clonotype with many counts. The CDR3 protein is CASSQDGTGDYPDYGYTF. The CDR3 DNA reads TGCGCCAGCAGCCAAGATGGGACGGGGGACTATCCTGACTATGGCTACACCTTC. This rearrangement joins TRBV4-3 to TRBJ1-2; D perhaps matches TRBD1 (5 bases). V shed 0 bases and J shed 3 bases, with 20 bases lying between them. The germline V gene has CDR1 LGHNA and CDR2 YSLEER. CDR3 length: 18 amino acids.

J is TRBJ2-7 and V is TRBV29-1; unclear D gene. The CDR3 contains 12 residues. Germline CDR1 SQVTM, CDR2 ANQGSEA. The V end was cut by 6 bases, the J end by 0 bases, with 9 bases between. The CDR3 region is CSVTAGSYEQYF. CDR3 DNA: TGCAGCGTCACAGCTGGCTCCTACGAGCAGTACTTC.

The chain uses TRBV2 and TRBJ1-1; D is ambiguous. Germline lookup yields CDR1 SNHLY and CDR2 FYNNEI. Trimming pared 6 bases from V and 1 base from J, leaving 12 bases between. The CDR3 extends over 14 amino acids. The CDR3 coding sequence is TGTGCCAGCAGAGACCTTCGACAGAACACTGAAGCTTTCTTT. This translates into CASRDLRQNTEAFF.

The rearrangement links TRBV7-9 to TRBJ2-5; 8 nucleotides line up with TRBD1. The CDR3 contains 18 residues. The V gene end was trimmed by 5 bases and the J gene end by 3 bases; junction bases not matched to a gene: 17. The germline V gene has CDR1 SEHNR and CDR2 FQNEAQ (reference sequence). CDR3 coding DNA: TGTGCCAGCAGCCCGGACGACAGGGACAGGCAGAGGAAAGAGACCCAGTACTTC. Protein sequence: CASSPDDRDRQRKETQYF. Full variable domain (missing parts from reference TRBV7-9 and TRBJ2-5): DTGVSQNPRHKITKRGQNVTFRCDPISEHNRLYWYRQTLGQGPEFLTYFQNEAQLEKSRLLSDRFSAERPKGSFSTLEIQRTEQGDSAMYLCASSPDDRDRQRKETQYFGPGTRLLVL.

The DNA for the CDR3 is TGTGCCAGCAGTGTGAGGGACACTGAAGCTTTCTTT. It specifies CASSVRDTEAFF. The chain combines TRBV2 with TRBJ1-1, with unresolved D. The V end was cut by 4 bases, the J end by 3 bases, with 6 bases between. CDR1 is SNHLY, CDR2 FYNNEI, per germline. This CDR3 has 12 residues.

The chain carries TRBV7-2 and TRBJ1-2, with 10 positions matching TRBD1. There are 13 residues in the CDR3. Per the germline V gene, CDR1 is SGHTA and CDR2 is FQGNSA. J gave up 5 bases and V 4 bases, and 1 base lay outside the gene matches. CDR3 in amino acids: CASSSGQGYGYTF. CDR3 DNA sequence: TGTGCCAGCAGCTCGGGACAGGGGTATGGCTACACCTTC.

This clonotype was observed many times. The chain joins TRBV20-1 to TRBJ2-1, with a tentative D call TRBD2 (5 bases). Germline loops: CDR1 DFQATT, CDR2 SNEGSKA (reference sequence). The length of the CDR3 is 16 residues. Trimming took off 0 bases at V and 8 bases at J, with 20 bases between the two ends. CDR3 in amino acids: CSARDTRGPTNDEQFF. In DNA, the CDR3 is TGCAGTGCTAGAGATACGAGAGGGCCTACGAACGATGAGCAGTTCTTC.

The rearrangement links TRBV7-2 to TRBJ1-2, with 9 nucleotides matching TRBD1. V dropped 6 bases and J dropped 7; count of bases not matched to a gene: 12. Germline-derived CDR1 and CDR2 are SGHTA and FQGNSA. This CDR3 has 15 residues. As DNA, the CDR3 is TGTGCCAGCAGTCCGACAGGGGGGGGGGCAGCTGGCTACACCTTC. This translates into CASSPTGGGAAGYTF.

This CDR3 is CASSPAVKDGYTF. The CDR3 nucleotides read TGCGCCAGCAGCCCCGCTGTGAAGGATGGCTACACCTTC. This chain connects TRBV5-1 to TRBJ1-2; D is unclear. This CDR3 contains 13 residues. CDR1 and CDR2 from the germline V gene are SGHRS and YFSETQ. Trimming took 4 bases from V and 6 from J, leaving 13 bases between them.

This clonotype appeared many times. The chain uses TRBV19 and TRBJ1-1; the D is unclear. The germline CDR1 and CDR2 sequences are LNHDA and SQIVND (reference sequence). The length of the CDR3 is 13 residues. The V gene lost 1 base and the J gene lost 1 base, with 4 bases spanning the gap. The CDR3 DNA follows: TGTGCCAGTAGTATAGCTCAGAACACTGAAGCTTTCTTT. This encodes CASSIAQNTEAFF.

V is TRBV9 and J is TRBJ1-5, with 7 nucleotides matching TRBD1. Germline V gene data show CDR1 as SGDLS and CDR2 as YYNGEE. The length of the CDR3 is 16 residues. J lost 3 bases, V lost 4 bases, and 10 bases had no gene match. CDR3 region: CASSKEGTAINQPQHF. CDR3 nucleotides: TGTGCCAGCAGCAAGGAGGGGACAGCGATCAATCAGCCCCAGCATTTT.

This clonotype came up once. V usage is TRBV7-8 and J usage is TRBJ2-7; D not resolved. The CDR3 length is 14 residues. Germline loops: CDR1 SGHVS, CDR2 FQNEAQ. V was pared by 3 bases and J by 2 bases, with 11 bases between. CDR3 sequence (DNA): TGTGCCAGCAGCTTGAAGCAGGAGCCCTACGAGCAGTACTTC. It is translated as CASSLKQEPYEQYF. Combining the CDR3 with reference TRBV7-8 and TRBJ2-7 gives the whole variable domain GAGVSQSPRYKVAKRGQDVALRCDPISGHVSLFWYQQALGQGPEFLTYFQNEAQLDKSGLPSDRFFAERPEGSVSTLKIQRTQQEDSAVYLCASSLKQEPYEQYFGPGTRLTVT.

This clonotype was seen ten or more times. J is TRBJ1-1 and V is TRBV14; D is uncertain. The length of the CDR3 is 14 residues. V was shortened by 5 bases and J by 1 base, with 11 bases between the two germline ends. Germline CDR1 SGHDN, CDR2 FVKESK. The CDR3 sequence: CASSTSNTNTEAFF. Here the CDR3 DNA reads TGTGCCAGCAGCACCTCGAACACGAACACTGAAGCTTTCTTT. The full variable domain, in which reference TRBV14 and TRBJ1-1 provide the parts outside the CDR3, is EAGVTQFPSHSVIEKGQTVTLRCDPISGHDNLYWYRRVMGKEIKFLLHFVKESKQDESGMPNNRFLAERTGGTYSTLKVQPAELEDSGVYFCASSTSNTNTEAFFGQGTRLTVV.

The chain has TRBV24-1 and TRBJ2-6, with D unresolved. The V end was cut by 1 base, the J end by 4 bases, with 7 bases between. Germline assignment: CDR1 KGHDR and CDR2 SFDVKD. The CDR3 is made up of 15 amino acids. CDR3: CATSDFKRGANVLTF. Written as DNA, the CDR3 is TGTGCCACCAGTGATTTCAAGCGCGGGGCCAACGTCCTGACTTTC.

This clonotype was counted once. V and J are TRBV7-3 and TRBJ2-3; TRBD1 matches 12 bases. The CDR3 covers 15 residues. The trim removed 7 bases at V and 5 bases at J, leaving 7 bases unmatched. Germline CDR1 is SGHTA and CDR2 is FQGTGA. This chain's CDR3 is CASTPGTGGIDTQYF. DNA for the CDR3: TGTGCCAGCACCCCAGGGACAGGGGGCATAGATACGCAGTATTTT.

The chain uses TRBV7-6 and TRBJ1-1, with TRBD1 as a possible D gene (6 bases). The germline V gene has CDR1 SGHVS and CDR2 FNYEAQ. The CDR3 runs 18 residues. Trimming took 5 bases from V and 4 from J, leaving 26 bases between them. As DNA, the CDR3 is TGTGCCAGCAGCCGTACATTTACAGGGAAGGAGGGGACCACTGAAGCTTTCTTT. This gives the protein CASSRTFTGKEGTTEAFF.

V gene TRBV4-1 combines with J gene TRBJ2-5; the D call may be TRBD1 or TRBD2 (5 bases each). Trimming left V 4 bases short and J 1 base short, with 16 bases between. The germline gives CDR1 MGHRA, CDR2 YSYEKL. There are 16 residues in the CDR3. The DNA for the CDR3 is TGCGCCAGCAGCCCCCGACAGCGCGGGTCCCAAGAGACCCAGTACTTC. Protein: CASSPRQRGSQETQYF.

The chain has TRBV20-1 and TRBJ2-1; 10 bases line up with TRBD1. The germline V gene encodes CDR1 DFQATT and CDR2 SNEGSKA (reference sequence). CDR3 length: 15 amino acids. V shed 0 bases, J shed 5 bases, and the junction held 4 bases outside the gene matches. CDR3 loop: CSAREDRGGDNEQFF. The DNA of the CDR3 is TGCAGTGCTAGAGAGGACAGGGGGGGGGACAATGAGCAGTTCTTC.

CDR3 sequence reads: CSARDRVSLSDTF. The CDR3 coding sequence is TGCAGTGCTAGAGATCGGGTCAGCTTAAGTGACACCTTC. J is TRBJ1-2 and V is TRBV20-1; D is unresolved. V lost 0 bases to trimming and J lost 12 bases, with 17 bases between them. The CDR3 totals 13 residues. CDR1 DFQATT and CDR2 SNEGSKA come from the germline V gene (reference sequence).

This clonotype was observed many times. The chain recombines TRBV7-3 with TRBJ2-3; 13 nucleotides match TRBD2. The CDR3 contains 18 residues. J was trimmed by 6 bases and V by 4 bases; bases with no gene match: 13. Germline V CDR1 and CDR2: SGHTA, FQGTGA. The DNA for the CDR3 is TGTGCCAGCAGCTCGACAACCGGGACTAGCGGGATTGGCGATACGCAGTATTTT. This codes for CASSSTTGTSGIGDTQYF.

This clonotype was recorded at least ten times. This chain joins TRBV5-5 and TRBJ1-2; TRBD1 aligns across 7 bases. Germline V gene sequence: CDR1 SGHKS, CDR2 YYEKEE (reference sequence). With 4 bases clipped from V and 5 bases from J, the junction kept 11 bases outside the gene matches. The CDR3 loop spans 15 amino acids. The CDR3 loop reads CASSALSGTEYGYTF. Written as DNA, the CDR3 is TGTGCCAGCAGCGCACTTTCCGGGACAGAGTATGGCTACACCTTC.

A note on this clonotype: A much larger clone differs by one base, so this may be a read error. The rearrangement uses TRBV6-4 and TRBJ1-1; the D gene is possibly TRBD1 (5 bases). From germline, CDR1 is MRHNA and CDR2 SNTAGT. This CDR3 has 14 residues. CDR3 region: CASSSGGGHTKAFF. For the CDR3, the DNA is TGTGCCAGCAGCTCTGGGGGGGGTCACACTAAAGCTTTCTTT.

There are a few counts of this clonotype. The V call is TRBV7-9, the J call TRBJ2-7; TRBD1 is a possible D gene (5 bases). CDR1 is SEHNR, CDR2 FQNEAQ, per germline (reference sequence). The CDR3 covers 13 residues. V dropped 1 base and J dropped 7 bases, with 11 bases sitting between them. CDR3 sequence reads: CASSLVRVEEQYF. In nucleotides, the CDR3 is TGTGCCAGCAGCTTAGTCAGGGTGGAGGAGCAGTACTTC.

This clonotype was recorded many times. This sequence joins TRBV28 and TRBJ2-5; 10 bases align to TRBD2. Germline CDR1 is MDHEN and CDR2 is SYDVKM. After removal of 5 bases from V and 5 bases from J, the junction contained 20 bases not matched to a gene. The CDR3 has 19 residues. In DNA form, the CDR3 reads TGTGCCAGCAGTGTGGGCCTTAGTAGACTAGCGGGTTCGCATGAGACCCAGTACTTC. This encodes CASSVGLSRLAGSHETQYF.

This chain uses TRBV19 with TRBJ1-1; 11 bases are shared with TRBD1. This CDR3 is 19 amino acids long. Germline V lookup: CDR1 LNHDA, CDR2 SQIVND (reference sequence). V trimming: 9 bases; J trimming: 1 base; junction bases outside the gene matches: 19. The CDR3 DNA reads TGTGCCAGCAGTTACCCCAGGACGGGGGACAGGGGGGGGAACACTGAAGCTTTCTTT. It specifies CASSYPRTGDRGGNTEAFF.

In this sample, this clonotype turned up once. The chain has TRBV6-6 and TRBJ2-1; no clear D. There are 14 residues in the CDR3. V lost 11 bases and J 0 bases, leaving 14 bases between the germline ends. CDR1 and CDR2 (germline): MNHNY, SVGAGI (reference sequence). The CDR3 spells CACLDGSSYNEQFF. Here the CDR3 DNA reads TGTGCCTGCCTCGACGGAAGCTCCTACAATGAGCAGTTCTTC.